This TCR beta chain was obtained from a study of shared clonotypes between healthy human individuals. Study findings and constraints: Larger estimated richness was generally recorded for naive subsets relative to memory subsets. Donor scarcity curtailed the genetic and exposure-history diversity represented herein. Relative to their counterparts shared across all four donors, non-shared clonotypes exhibited diminished generation probabilities.

Terminally differentiated effector memory CD45RA+ cells were left out of the naive CD8 fraction, which was CD45RO-negative and positively selected for CCR7. V lost 5 bases to trimming and J lost 6 bases; unmatched junction nucleotides: 8. CDR1 MNHEY and CDR2 SMNVEV come from the germline V gene (reference sequence). This CDR3 contains 15 residues. With regard to this clone: Its antigen is not known.

The data were produced by immunoSEQ multiplex PCR, yet TCRdb's version contains in-frame clones alone and is incomplete. The repertoire consists of around 2,000,000 clones, with approximately 94% occurring once and the leading ten covering more than 1.5%. This chain joins TRBV27 and TRBJ2-1; 9 bases match TRBD1. The specimen sequenced was naive CD8+ T cells from PBMCs. The clonotype was recovered from a young man in good health. Some clones in this sample may be carry-over from other donors' samples. The CDR3 region is CASSPPGQGGNEQFF. The CDR3 bases are TGTGCCAGCAGTCCTCCGGGACAGGGTGGCAATGAGCAGTTCTTC.